Sequencing of this T cell receptor beta chain was carried out in a study of T cell responses to AZD1222 COVID-19 vaccine. Repertoires were generated with immunoSEQ multiplex PCR, while TCRdb's copy carries only in-frame clones and drops some. The data contain 100,000 to 150,000 clones, about 90% of them singletons. Germline lookup yields CDR1 MDHEN and CDR2 SYDVKM. This CDR3 region has 14 residues. V was cut by 8 bases and J by 6 bases, with 16 bases left in between. This sequence joins TRBV28 and TRBJ2-2, with a weak D call TRBD2 (6 bases). This specimen was peripheral blood, taken on day 0 of AZD1222 vaccination. The clonotype comes from an adult in good health. The CDR3 DNA is TGTGCCAGCTTAGGGACTTACACCCCCGGGGAGCTGTTTTTT. Encoded protein: CASLGTYTPGELFF.